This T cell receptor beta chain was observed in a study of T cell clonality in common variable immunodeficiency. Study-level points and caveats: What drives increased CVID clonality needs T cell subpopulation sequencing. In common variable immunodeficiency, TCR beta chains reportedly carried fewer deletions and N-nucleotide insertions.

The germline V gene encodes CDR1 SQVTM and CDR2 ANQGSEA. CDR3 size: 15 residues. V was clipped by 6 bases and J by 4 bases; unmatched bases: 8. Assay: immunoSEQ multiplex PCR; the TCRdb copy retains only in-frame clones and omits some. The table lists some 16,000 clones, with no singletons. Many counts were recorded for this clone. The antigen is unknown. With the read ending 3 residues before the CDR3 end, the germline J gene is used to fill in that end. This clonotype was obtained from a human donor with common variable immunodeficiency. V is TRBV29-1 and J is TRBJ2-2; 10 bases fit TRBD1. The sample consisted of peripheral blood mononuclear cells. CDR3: CSVADRGPGTGELFF. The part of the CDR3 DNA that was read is TGCAGCGTCGCTGACAGGGGGCCGGGCACCGGGGAG.